One and the same sample provided the 32 T cell receptor beta chains below, sequenced in a study of T cell responses to AZD1222 COVID-19 vaccine. Using immunoSEQ multiplex PCR, the repertoire was profiled, and TCRdb retains in-frame clones only, with some absent. The data contain about 140,000 clones, approximately 91% of them seen just once; the ten biggest clones take up around 5%. The input for sequencing was peripheral blood, taken on day 0 of AZD1222 vaccination. The receptors were sampled from an adult in good health.

The chain links TRBV27 to TRBJ2-1; 13 bases are shared with TRBD2. The V gene end was trimmed by 2 bases and the J gene end by 9 bases; junction bases not matched to a gene: 4. Germline V lookup: CDR1 MNHEY, CDR2 SMNVEV (reference sequence). This CDR3 has 15 amino acids. The CDR3: CASSLTLAGGGEQFF. The CDR3 DNA sequence: TGTGCCAGCAGTTTAACACTAGCGGGAGGGGGTGAGCAGTTCTTC.

The chain uses TRBV29-1 and TRBJ2-1, with D possibly matching TRBD2 (5 bases). Trimming left V 4 bases short and J 1 base short, with 8 bases between. Germline lookup yields CDR1 SQVTM and CDR2 ANQGSEA. This CDR3 contains 13 residues. CDR3 sequence reads: CSVVTGSYNEQFF. The DNA for the CDR3 is TGCAGCGTTGTCACGGGATCCTACAATGAGCAGTTCTTC.

The chain has TRBV12-3 or TRBV12-4 and TRBJ1-2; D remains ambiguous. V was cut by 3 bases and J by 3 bases, with 5 bases left in between. The CDR3 spans 12 residues. CDR3 coding DNA: TGTGCCAGCAGTTTTTCTTACTATGGCTACACCTTC. This gives the protein CASSFSYYGYTF.

The chain carries TRBV7-2 and TRBJ2-1; D gene uncertain. Trimming removed 5 bases from V and 7 bases from J, with 18 bases in between. Germline values: CDR1 SGHTA, CDR2 FQGNSA. This CDR3 has 15 amino acids. The CDR3 DNA reads TGTGCCAGCAGCCCCGCCCGGGCCGCGGCGAATGAGCAGTTCTTC. It codes for CASSPARAAANEQFF.

This clone came up once. This sequence joins TRBV27 and TRBJ1-6; D not resolved. Trimming removed 0 bases from V and 1 base from J, with 7 bases in between. CDR3 length equals 16 residues. CDR1 MNHEY and CDR2 SMNVEV come from the germline V gene (reference sequence). CDR3 loop: CASSLSSVSYNSPLHF. CDR3 DNA: TGTGCCAGCAGTTTATCTAGTGTTTCCTATAATTCACCCCTCCACTTT.

J is TRBJ2-6 and V is TRBV12-3 or TRBV12-4; D gene uncertain. V was trimmed by 5 bases and J by 8 bases, leaving 10 bases between them. There are 13 residues in the CDR3. In DNA, the CDR3 is TGTGCCAGCAGTATAGATAGGTCCAACGTCCTGACTTTC. The encoded protein is CASSIDRSNVLTF.

CDR3 sequence reads: CASDRLNTEAFF. The CDR3 DNA sequence: TGTGCCAGTGACAGATTGAACACTGAAGCTTTCTTT. V usage is TRBV2 and J usage is TRBJ1-1, with D perhaps matching TRBD1 (5 bases). Germline V gene sequence: CDR1 SNHLY, CDR2 FYNNEI. Trimming left V 9 bases short and J 0 bases short, with 8 bases between. This CDR3 is 12 amino acids long.

The chain combines TRBV19 with TRBJ1-5; D gene ambiguous. Deletions cut 5 bases from V and 3 bases from J, with 8 bases between. The CDR3 totals 13 residues. Germline V gene sequence: CDR1 LNHDA, CDR2 SQIVND (reference sequence). This CDR3 reads CASSGQYNQPQHF. The CDR3 nucleotides read TGTGCCAGTAGTGGGCAGTACAATCAGCCCCAGCATTTT.

On this clone itself: The junction differs from germline at one of its ends, possibly a read error. The chain joins TRBV7-8 to TRBJ2-7; D gene unclear. Per germline, CDR1 SGHVS and CDR2 FQNEAQ. The CDR3 spans 13 residues. In nucleotides, the CDR3 is TGTGCCAGCTGCTTGGCCTCTCGATACGAGCAGTACTTC. It yields the protein CASCLASRYEQYF.

This chain connects TRBV30 to TRBJ2-3; D unclear. The V and J ends lost 2 bases and 3 bases respectively, with 9 bases between them. The CDR3 is made up of 13 amino acids. Germline V gene sequence: CDR1 GTSNPN, CDR2 SVGIG (reference sequence). CDR3: CAWSPTRTDTQYF. The CDR3 DNA is TGTGCCTGGAGTCCGACGAGGACAGATACGCAGTATTTT.

The chain uses TRBV27 and TRBJ1-2; D perhaps matches TRBD1 (5 bases). Germline lookup yields CDR1 MNHEY and CDR2 SMNVEV (reference sequence). With 3 bases removed from V and 5 bases from J, the gap between germline ends came to 13 bases. This CDR3 is 14 amino acids long. DNA for the CDR3: TGTGCCAGCAGTTTCCAAGGCCAGGGATATGGCTACACCTTC. Encoded protein: CASSFQGQGYGYTF.

Details on this clone: At the DNA level, this CDR3 is encoded by other sequences in the same sample as well. The chain recombines TRBV3-1 (or the pseudogene TRBV3-2) with TRBJ1-2; no clear D gene. This CDR3 contains 12 residues. Germline V lookup: CDR1 LGHDT, CDR2 YNNKEL (reference sequence). Trimming took off 2 bases at V and 4 bases at J, with 5 bases between the two ends. CDR3 bases: TGTGCCAGCAGCCAACGGGTCTATGGCTACACCTTC. It yields the protein CASSQRVYGYTF.

The V gene is TRBV19, the J gene TRBJ1-1, with TRBD1 as a possible D gene (5 bases). The germline gives CDR1 LNHDA, CDR2 SQIVND (reference sequence). The CDR3 spans 15 residues. V lost 3 bases and J 1 base, leaving 12 bases between the germline ends. The CDR3 reads CASSMIGQGNTEAFF. The CDR3 coding sequence is TGTGCCAGTAGTATGATCGGTCAGGGGAACACTGAAGCTTTCTTT.

This clone has just one count. This chain connects TRBV11-2 to TRBJ2-1, with 7 bases that match TRBD2. Trimming at V came to 2 bases and at J to 0 bases, leaving 4 bases not matched to a gene. This CDR3 is built from 16 residues. Germline CDR1 and CDR2: SGHAT and FQNNGV. The CDR3 nucleotides read TGTGCCAGCAGCTTATACGGGGGGTCCTCCTACAATGAGCAGTTCTTC. Residues: CASSLYGGSSYNEQFF. The variable domain in full, completed from reference TRBV11-2 and TRBJ2-1, reads EAGVAQSPRYKIIEKRQSVAFWCNPISGHATLYWYQQILGQGPKLLIQFQNNGVVDDSQLPKDRFSAERLKGVDSTLKIQPAKLEDSAVYLCASSLYGGSSYNEQFFGPGTRLTVL.

The chain is built from TRBV28 and TRBJ2-1, with 9 positions matching TRBD2. This CDR3 is 16 amino acids long. Germline CDR1 and CDR2: MDHEN and SYDVKM. The J segment lost 0 bases and the V segment lost 2 bases, leaving 2 bases of the junction unmatched. DNA of the CDR3: TGTGCCAGCAGTTTAGGACTAGCGAGCTCCTACAATGAGCAGTTCTTC. It is translated as CASSLGLASSYNEQFF. Filled out from reference TRBV28 and TRBJ2-1, the complete variable domain reads DVKVTQSSRYLVKRTGEKVFLECVQDMDHENMFWYRQDPGLGLRLIYFSYDVKMKEKGDIPEGYSVSREKKERFSLILESASTNQTSMYLCASSLGLASSYNEQFFGPGTRLTVL.

This chain joins TRBV2 and TRBJ1-2; 8 bases agree with TRBD1. The germline CDR1 and CDR2 sequences are SNHLY and FYNNEI. The trim removed 4 bases at V and 1 base at J, leaving 5 bases unmatched. The CDR3 totals 15 residues. The CDR3 reads CASSGKDRVNYGYTF. As DNA, the CDR3 is TGTGCCAGCAGTGGGAAGGACAGGGTTAACTATGGCTACACCTTC.

The rearrangement uses TRBV5-1 and TRBJ2-7; 9 bases fit TRBD2. J was trimmed by 2 bases and V by 3 bases; bases with no gene match: 18. Looked up from germline, CDR1 is SGHRS and CDR2 is YFSETQ. The CDR3 has 19 residues. CDR3 amino acids: CASSSPTTSGRIGPYEQYF. CDR3 nucleotide sequence: TGCGCCAGCAGCTCCCCCACGACTAGCGGAAGAATTGGGCCCTACGAGCAGTACTTC.

Here the CDR3 reads CASSININSNQPQHF. The CDR3 DNA reads as TGTGCCAGTAGTATTAACATAAATAGCAATCAGCCCCAGCATTTT. The chain employs TRBV19 and TRBJ1-5; D not resolved. Germline values: CDR1 LNHDA, CDR2 SQIVND (reference sequence). Trimming cost V 3 bases and J 0 bases, with 9 bases left between them. This CDR3 has 15 residues.

This clone showed up just once. The rearrangement links TRBV5-1 to TRBJ2-3; perhaps TRBD2 as D (7 bases). Germline assignment: CDR1 SGHRS and CDR2 YFSETQ. V lost 4 bases to trimming and J lost 6 bases, with 21 bases between them. The CDR3 contains 16 residues. The CDR3 loop is CASSPQEGGPRDTQYF. As DNA, the CDR3 is TGCGCCAGCAGCCCGCAGGAGGGGGGGCCGAGGGATACGCAGTATTTT.

This clone was seen only once. The V call is TRBV4-1, the J call TRBJ2-3, with a weak D call TRBD2 (6 bases). CDR1 and CDR2 (germline): MGHRA, YSYEKL. The CDR3 loop spans 16 amino acids. The V and J ends lost 0 bases and 5 bases respectively, with 15 bases between them. The DNA for the CDR3 is TGCGCCAGCAGCCAAGAGCCGCGGGGAGGTGGAGATACGCAGTATTTT. This translates into CASSQEPRGGGDTQYF.

J is TRBJ1-5 and V is TRBV28; D call uncertain. The V gene lost 4 bases and the J gene lost 3 bases, with 7 bases spanning the gap. CDR3 length equals 13 residues. CDR1 and CDR2 from the germline V gene are MDHEN and SYDVKM. CDR3 sequence: CASSSGNNQPQHF. The CDR3 DNA reads as TGTGCCAGCAGTTCGGGGAACAATCAGCCCCAGCATTTT.

V gene TRBV2 combines with J gene TRBJ1-4; maybe TRBD1 (6 bases). From germline, CDR1 is SNHLY and CDR2 FYNNEI. V dropped 8 bases and J dropped 0 bases, with 10 bases sitting between them. The CDR3 is made up of 14 amino acids. CDR3 region: CASSRQATNEKLFF. As DNA, the CDR3 is TGTGCCAGCTCTAGACAGGCAACTAATGAAAAACTGTTTTTT. Using reference TRBV2 and TRBJ1-4 for the parts outside the CDR3, the full variable domain is EPEVTQTPSHQVTQMGQEVILRCVPISNHLYFYWYRQILGQKVEFLVSFYNNEISEKSEIFDDQFSVERPDGSNFTLKIRSTKLEDSAMYFCASSRQATNEKLFFGSGTQLSVL.

This clone showed up just once. The chain links TRBV3-1 (or the pseudogene TRBV3-2) to TRBJ1-2, with 10 positions matching TRBD1. This CDR3 contains 14 residues. V lost 6 bases to trimming and J lost 8 bases; unmatched junction nucleotides: 9. The germline gives CDR1 LGHDT, CDR2 YNNKEL (reference sequence). This CDR3 reads CASRRTGTGEGYTF. DNA of the CDR3: TGTGCCAGCAGACGAACCGGGACAGGGGAAGGCTACACCTTC.

This chain joins TRBV4-1 and TRBJ1-5; no firm D call. The ends were cut back, 4 bases at V and 2 bases at J, with 9 bases in the middle. The CDR3 length is 14 residues. CDR1 and CDR2 from the germline V gene are MGHRA and YSYEKL. CDR3: CASSPREGNQPQHF. CDR3 bases: TGCGCCAGCAGCCCGAGGGAGGGCAATCAGCCCCAGCATTTT.

This chain connects TRBV4-2 to TRBJ2-7; 10 bases are shared with TRBD2. The trim removed 0 bases at V and 4 bases at J, leaving 3 bases unmatched. CDR1 and CDR2 from the germline V gene are LGHNA and YNFKEQ. The CDR3 is 15 amino acids. This chain's CDR3 is CASSQEPSGSYEQYF. DNA of the CDR3: TGTGCCAGCAGCCAAGAACCTAGCGGGAGTTACGAGCAGTACTTC.

The V call is TRBV6-5, the J call TRBJ1-2; D is possibly TRBD1 (5 bases). CDR3 length: 13 residues. The V and J ends lost 8 bases and 4 bases respectively, with 14 bases between them. Germline V gene data show CDR1 as MNHEY and CDR2 as SVGAGI. In nucleotides, the CDR3 is TGTGCCAGCTTGAGGTCGGGGCGCTATGGCTACACCTTC. Residues: CASLRSGRYGYTF.

As DNA, the CDR3 is TGTGCCAGCAGCGTAGGAGACTCTTATCCGGATACGCAGTATTTT. It is translated as CASSVGDSYPDTQYF. V gene TRBV9 combines with J gene TRBJ2-3, with unresolved D. The V gene lost 0 bases and the J gene lost 6 bases, with 14 bases spanning the gap. The germline V gene has CDR1 SGDLS and CDR2 YYNGEE. This CDR3 is 15 amino acids long.

V is TRBV7-2 and J is TRBJ1-2, with D uncertain. Trimming took off 0 bases at V and 0 bases at J, with 5 bases between the two ends. Germline V gives CDR1 SGHTA, CDR2 FQGNSA. The CDR3 has 14 residues. CDR3 coding DNA: TGTGCCAGCAGCTTAGCGGGTTCTAACTATGGCTACACCTTC. Residues: CASSLAGSNYGYTF.

The genes are TRBV2 and TRBJ1-4; possible D gene TRBD1, 6 bases. The CDR3 loop spans 14 amino acids. Trimming pared 6 bases from V and 8 bases from J, leaving 16 bases between. In germline, CDR1 is SNHLY, CDR2 FYNNEI. This CDR3 is CASRQGNVNEKLFF. For the CDR3, the DNA is TGTGCCAGCAGGCAGGGGAATGTGAACGAAAAACTGTTTTTT.

The J gene is TRBJ2-5, the V gene TRBV5-6; D remains unclear. Germline V lookup: CDR1 SGHDT, CDR2 YYEEEE. This CDR3 is 16 amino acids long. V shed 1 base and J shed 4 bases, with 17 bases lying between them. DNA of the CDR3: TGTGCCAGCAGCTTGAAGTTAGGGCTAGTGGGAGAGACCCAGTACTTC. It translates to CASSLKLGLVGETQYF.

CDR3 residues: CASSYSVTGWETQYF. The CDR3 region has the DNA TGTGCCAGCAGTTACTCAGTGACAGGATGGGAGACCCAGTACTTC. The V call is TRBV6-5, the J call TRBJ2-5, with D possibly matching TRBD1 (6 bases). Germline lookup yields CDR1 MNHEY and CDR2 SVGAGI. V was shortened by 0 bases and J by 5 bases, with 13 bases between the two germline ends. This CDR3 comprises 15 residues.

V and J are TRBV19 and TRBJ1-6, with a tentative D call TRBD1 (6 bases). Trimming pared 1 base from V and 8 bases from J, leaving 9 bases between. This CDR3 has 14 amino acids. Germline CDR1 and CDR2: LNHDA and SQIVND (reference sequence). CDR3 in DNA: TGTGCCAGTAGTATAGCAGGGGTGGATTCACCCCTCCACTTT. Translated: CASSIAGVDSPLHF.